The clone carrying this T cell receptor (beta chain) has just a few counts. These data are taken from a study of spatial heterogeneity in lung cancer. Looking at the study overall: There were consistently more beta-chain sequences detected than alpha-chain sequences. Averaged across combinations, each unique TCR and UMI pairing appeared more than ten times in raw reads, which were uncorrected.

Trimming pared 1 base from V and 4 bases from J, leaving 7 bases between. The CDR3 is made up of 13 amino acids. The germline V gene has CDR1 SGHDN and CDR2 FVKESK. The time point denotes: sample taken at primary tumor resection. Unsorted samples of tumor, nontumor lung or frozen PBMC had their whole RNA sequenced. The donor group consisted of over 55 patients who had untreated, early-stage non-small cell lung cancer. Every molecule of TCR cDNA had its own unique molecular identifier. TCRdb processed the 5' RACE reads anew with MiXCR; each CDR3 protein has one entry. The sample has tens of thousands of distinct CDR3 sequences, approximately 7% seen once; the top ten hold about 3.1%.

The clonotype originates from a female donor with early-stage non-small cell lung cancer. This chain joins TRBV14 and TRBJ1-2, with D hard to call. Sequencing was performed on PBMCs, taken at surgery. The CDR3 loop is CASSQGQTYGYTF. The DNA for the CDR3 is TGTGCCAGCAGCCAAGGACAAACCTATGGCTACACCTTC. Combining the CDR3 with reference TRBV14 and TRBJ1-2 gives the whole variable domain EAGVTQFPSHSVIEKGQTVTLRCDPISGHDNLYWYRRVMGKEIKFLLHFVKESKQDESGMPNNRFLAERTGGTYSTLKVQPAELEDSGVYFCASSQGQTYGYTFGSGTRLTVV.